Listed below are T cell receptor beta chains from one sample, sequenced in a study of identical twins. MiXCR was run by TCRdb on the 5' RACE reads, yielding one entry per CDR3 protein. The profile shows hundreds of thousands of distinct CDR3 sequences, around 20% of them singletons. A further study also used this sample, focusing on T cells expressing NK-cell markers.

Sequences were obtained from PBMCs. Source of these receptors: a woman aged 18-29 years in good health. Each CDR3 is given without its conserved first and last residue. The D gene is left open where the match is weak.

j_gene | v_gene | d_gene | len | CDR3aa
TRBJ2-7 | TRBV20-1 | TRBD2 | 11 | SASGGAGYEQY
TRBJ2-3 | TRBV4-2 | . | 12 | ASSQGGSTDTQY
TRBJ2-1 | TRBV7-3 | . | 10 | ASSLYHGEQF
TRBJ1-1 | TRBV7-9 | . | 13 | ASSLEGGAGGEAF
TRBJ2-2 | TRBV3-1 | . | 12 | ASSHTPGAGELF
TRBJ1-2 | TRBV7-2 | . | 12 | ASSTINWGYGYT
TRBJ2-1 | TRBV6-4 | . | 12 | ASSVSGGGDEQF
TRBJ2-7 | TRBV6-1 | . | 13 | ASRGRRDVSYEQY
TRBJ2-7 | TRBV20-1 | . | 13 | SARDASRSSYEQY
TRBJ2-7 | TRBV10-3 | TRBD1 | 12 | AISRLTGEGEQY
TRBJ2-1 | TRBV20-1 | . | 11 | SFPGATGHEQF
TRBJ2-5 | TRBV7-2 | TRBD2 | 12 | ASSQGLARETQY
TRBJ2-2 | TRBV5-6 | TRBD2 | 14 | ASSLRTSWNTGELF
TRBJ2-1 | TRBV2 | TRBD2 | 13 | ASSISGGAVNEQF
TRBJ1-2 | TRBV3-1 | . | 9 | ASSHLDGYT
TRBJ2-2 | TRBV25-1 | . | 13 | ASSDLRVATGELF
TRBJ2-3 | TRBV6-1 | . | 11 | ASYGTYTDTQY
TRBJ1-6 | TRBV5-1 | . | 14 | ASSLDGAPGNSPLH
TRBJ2-1 | TRBV25-1 | TRBD2 | 16 | ASSSTKGAGTSYNEQF
TRBJ2-3 | TRBV20-1 | . | 12 | SARVWRNTDTQY
TRBJ2-5 | TRBV4-1 | . | 11 | ASSQVAQETQY
TRBJ2-7 | TRBV7-2 | . | 11 | ASSFNRDYEQY
TRBJ2-2 | TRBV5-1 | . | 14 | ASSLSYLVGTGELF
TRBJ2-1 | TRBV9 | . | 13 | ASSVGERPNNEQF
TRBJ2-7 | TRBV6-2/TRBV6-3 | TRBD2 | 10 | AAREGAHEQY
TRBJ2-3 | TRBV10-3 | . | 10 | AIGGPTDTQY
TRBJ2-5 | TRBV18 | . | 12 | ASSLRRVRETQY
TRBJ2-3 | TRBV2 | TRBD2 | 13 | ASSEASGRLDTQY
TRBJ2-2 | TRBV5-5 | . | 13 | ASLMSTAWGGELF
TRBJ1-1 | TRBV29-1 | . | 6 | SVETAF
TRBJ2-1 | TRBV11-3 | . | 14 | ASSKRGGVVKNEQF
TRBJ2-4 | TRBV12-3/TRBV12-4 | TRBD1 | 10 | ASSLATGFQY
TRBJ2-3 | TRBV7-2 | TRBD2 | 12 | ASSLHSGGGTQY
TRBJ2-1 | TRBV29-1 | . | 14 | SVVGPGPRFNYEQF
TRBJ2-2 | TRBV12-3/TRBV12-4 | TRBD1 | 12 | ASSLQGWTGELF
TRBJ2-1 | TRBV6-2/TRBV6-3 | . | 13 | ASIRPGTGKNEQF
TRBJ2-2 | TRBV27 | . | 10 | AIRRGTGELF
TRBJ2-1 | TRBV11-2 | TRBD1 | 16 | ASSLVARDRAYPNEQF
TRBJ1-4 | TRBV10-3 | . | 10 | AISESREKLF
TRBJ2-5 | TRBV20-1 | TRBD1 | 11 | SAKVTGVETQY
TRBJ2-7 | TRBV13 | TRBD2 | 11 | ASSLSGGGEQY